This is a list of T cell receptor beta chains from one sample in a study of cytomegalovirus exposure and HLA in healthy donors. Repertoires were generated with immunoSEQ multiplex PCR, while TCRdb's copy carries only in-frame clones and drops some. Of 170,000 or so clones in the sample, about four fifths were seen once. Sequences were obtained from PBMCs. The receptors originated from a woman aged 18-29 years in good health and CMV-seropositive. Each CDR3 is given with its conserved first and last residue. D genes are given only for firm matches. Rows give clone size only sometimes, using once, few, many, or a class for an expanded clone.

v_call	clone_size	j_call	d_call	cdr3_nt	cdr3_aa
TRBV5-1	.	TRBJ2-5	TRBD1	TGCGCCAGCAGTCCGGGGACAGCCCAAGAGACCCAGTACTTC	CASSPGTAQETQYF
TRBV5-6	.	TRBJ2-2	.	TGTGCCAGCAGCCCGGGACAATTCACCGGGGAGCTGTTTTTT	CASSPGQFTGELFF
TRBV7-2	.	TRBJ2-1	TRBD2	TGTGCCAGCAGCTTGAATTTAGCGGGGACCTGGAATGAGCAGTTCTTC	CASSLNLAGTWNEQFF
TRBV7-3	.	TRBJ2-7	.	TGTGCCAGCAGCTCCTCCTCAAGGTGGACGGGACTTACTCCTTACGAGCAGTACTTC	CASSSSSRWTGLTPYEQYF
TRBV27	.	TRBJ2-1	TRBD1	TGTGCCAGCAGTTCCCCCGGGACAGCCTACAATGAGCAGTTCTTC	CASSSPGTAYNEQFF
TRBV2	.	TRBJ1-1	.	TGTGCCAGCAGTTCGGCGGCGGTAGAGAACACTGAAGCTTTCTTT	CASSSAAVENTEAFF
TRBV11-2	.	TRBJ1-3	.	TGTGCCAGCAGCCCTCCAGGGGATATTGGAAACACCATATATTTT	CASSPPGDIGNTIYF
TRBV11-2	.	TRBJ2-1	.	TGTGCCAGCAGCTCCCCCTGGGCAGCCTACAATGAGCAGTTCTTC	CASSSPWAAYNEQFF
TRBV5-4	.	TRBJ1-2	TRBD1	TGTGCCAGCAGCTCGACAGGGGGCAACTATGGCTACACCTTC	CASSSTGGNYGYTF
TRBV15	.	TRBJ1-2	.	TGTGCCACCAGCTCCTCGACAAACCCCACCTTC	CATSSSTNPTF
TRBV5-1	.	TRBJ2-3	.	TGCGCCAGCAGCTTGGACGGGAGCACAGATACGCAGTATTTT	CASSLDGSTDTQYF
TRBV5-6	.	TRBJ1-1	.	TGTGCCAGCAGCAAGAACGCGGGTGTGGTTTCTCGGAACACTGAAGCTTTCTTT	CASSKNAGVVSRNTEAFF
TRBV6-1	.	TRBJ2-2	TRBD2	TGTGCCAGCAGTGAATTTGGACTAGCGAAAACCGGGGAGCTGTTTTTT	CASSEFGLAKTGELFF
TRBV7-9	.	TRBJ2-7	.	TGTGCCAGCAGCTTAACCCCCTTAATTAACCCTAGGAACGAGCAGTACTTC	CASSLTPLINPRNEQYF
TRBV19	.	TRBJ2-1	TRBD1	TGTGCCAGTTGGGGAGCAGGGGGAAACAATGAGCAGTTCTTC	CASWGAGGNNEQFF
TRBV19	.	TRBJ1-2	.	TGTGCCAGTAGTACCCTCCTTTCCTTTGAGGGCGACTATGGCTACACCTTC	CASSTLLSFEGDYGYTF
TRBV29-1	once	TRBJ2-3	.	TGCAGCGTTCGGGACACTAGCACAGATACGCAGTATTTT	CSVRDTSTDTQYF
TRBV29-1	.	TRBJ1-2	.	TGCAGCGTTGAAGGGGCGAGTGGCTACACCTTC	CSVEGASGYTF
TRBV5-1	.	TRBJ2-3	TRBD2	TGCGCCAGCAGCTTGTCGGGGGGTAGGCTCACAGATACGCAGTATTTT	CASSLSGGRLTDTQYF
TRBV5-6	.	TRBJ1-1	.	TGTGCCAGCAGTCTAATGAACACTGAAGCTTTCTTT	CASSLMNTEAFF
TRBV9	.	TRBJ2-2	.	TGTGCCAGCAGCGTAGACTTGGCCGGGGAGCTGTTTTTT	CASSVDLAGELFF
TRBV29-1	few	TRBJ1-2	.	TGCAGCGCTCTGAGGACAGCAGCTAACTATGGCTACACCTTC	CSALRTAANYGYTF
TRBV7-2	.	TRBJ1-2	.	TGTGCCAGCAGCCAAGGGGGTCACTACGGCTACACCTTC	CASSQGGHYGYTF
TRBV27	.	TRBJ1-1	.	TGTGCCAGCAGTTTCCAGCGCGGGGTCGAAGCTTTCTTT	CASSFQRGVEAFF
TRBV5-5	few	TRBJ2-1	.	TGTGCCAGCAGCTTGGTAGACAATGAGCAGTTCTTC	CASSLVDNEQFF
TRBV6-1	.	TRBJ2-3	.	TGTGCCAGCAGGACCTCGAGACAGAGCACAGATACGCAGTATTTT	CASRTSRQSTDTQYF
TRBV5-1	.	TRBJ2-1	.	TGCGCCAGCAGTCCCGGACAGTACAATGAGCAGTTCTTC	CASSPGQYNEQFF
TRBV2	.	TRBJ2-7	TRBD1	TGTGCCAGCAGCCGGTCTACAGGGGGATCCTACGAGCAGTACTTC	CASSRSTGGSYEQYF
TRBV4-3	.	TRBJ2-3	TRBD2	TGCGCCAGCAGCCAAGACACGGGACTAGCGGGGGGATATGGCACAGATACGCAGTATTTT	CASSQDTGLAGGYGTDTQYF
TRBV27	.	TRBJ1-2	.	TGTGCCAGCAGCCCGGGTGGGGGGGACTATGGCTACACCTTC	CASSPGGGDYGYTF
TRBV6-1	few	TRBJ1-1	TRBD1	TGTGCCAGCAGGGACGGGACAGGGGCTGAAGCTTTCTTT	CASRDGTGAEAFF
TRBV2	few	TRBJ1-2	.	TGTGCCAGAGACTCCGGGGAGGGCTACACCTTC	CARDSGEGYTF
TRBV19	.	TRBJ1-1	TRBD1	TGTGCCAGTAGTGCGCACAGGGGGCGCTTGGAGGCTTTCTTT	CASSAHRGRLEAFF
TRBV15	.	TRBJ1-6	.	TGTGCCACCAGCCAGGGCCTCTCCTATAATTCACCCCTCCACTTT	CATSQGLSYNSPLHF
TRBV16	.	TRBJ1-2	.	TGTGCCAGCAGCCAAAGGGTCACAGAGGGGGTCTACACCTTC	CASSQRVTEGVYTF
TRBV6-6	.	TRBJ1-5	TRBD1	TGTGCCAGCTGGCTCGGGGACAGGGGTAATCATCAGCCCCAGCATTTT	CASWLGDRGNHQPQHF
TRBV9	.	TRBJ1-1	.	TGTGCCAGCAGCGTAGCAGGGGTGAACACTGAAGCTTTCTTT	CASSVAGVNTEAFF
TRBV27	.	TRBJ1-5	.	TGTGCCAGCAGTTTCCTGGGCGGCAATCAGCCCCAGCATTTT	CASSFLGGNQPQHF
TRBV7-8	.	TRBJ1-6	TRBD1	TGTGCCAGCAGTACCGACGGGACAGGGGGGTCCACCCTCCACTTT	CASSTDGTGGSTLHF
TRBV19	.	TRBJ1-2	.	TGTGCCAGTAGTCTTGGACAGACGGGCTACACCTTC	CASSLGQTGYTF
TRBV5-8	.	TRBJ2-7	TRBD1	TGTGCCAGCAGCTTGCCCGGGACAGGGACCTACGAGCAGTACTTC	CASSLPGTGTYEQYF
TRBV29-1	.	TRBJ2-7	.	TGCAGCGTTGAAGTAACTGATACCTACGAGCAGTACTTC	CSVEVTDTYEQYF
TRBV21-1	.	TRBJ2-2	.	TGTGCCAGCAATAACAAGCGGGGACTCGCCGGGGAGCTGTTTTTT	CASNNKRGLAGELFF
TRBV13	.	TRBJ2-4	.	TGTGCCAGCAGTCCCCCACGGGGGGCCTCACAAAACATTCAGTACTTC	CASSPPRGASQNIQYF
TRBV2	.	TRBJ2-1	.	TGTGCCAGCAGTGGAGTTGGCGGGCGCGAGCAGTTCTTC	CASSGVGGREQFF
TRBV5-6	.	TRBJ1-1	.	TGTGCCAGCAGCTTTTCGGGGGGCACTGAAGCTTTCTTT	CASSFSGGTEAFF
TRBV20-1	many	TRBJ2-1	.	TGCAGTGCTAGTCAAAACAATGAGCAGTTCTTC	CSASQNNEQFF
TRBV2	.	TRBJ1-2	TRBD1	TGTGCCAGCAGGCCCGAACGGGACAGGGTCGGTGGCTACACCTTC	CASRPERDRVGGYTF
TRBV4-1	.	TRBJ1-4	.	TGCGCCAGCAGCCAAGTGGGCGAAAAACTGTTTTTT	CASSQVGEKLFF
TRBV27	.	TRBJ1-2	.	TGTGCCAGCAGGGGCGCGAACAGGGTTTTCTATGGCTACACCTTC	CASRGANRVFYGYTF
TRBV18	.	TRBJ2-1	.	TGTGCCAGCTCACTCGGCGGAGGGTCCTACAATGAGCAGTTCTTC	CASSLGGGSYNEQFF
TRBV2	.	TRBJ1-2	TRBD1	TGTGCCAGCAGCAACCCGGACAGGGTGATAGGCTACACCTTC	CASSNPDRVIGYTF
TRBV4-1	.	TRBJ1-4	.	TGCGCCAGCAAAGGGACGGGGGATGAAAAACTGTTTTTT	CASKGTGDEKLFF
TRBV10-3	.	TRBJ1-2	TRBD1	TGTGCCATCACGGGACAGGGGAACTATGGCTACACCTTC	CAITGQGNYGYTF
TRBV5-4	.	TRBJ2-7	.	TGTGCCAGCAGCGCCCTCGAAGGGGCGAGCTCCTACGAGCAGTACTTC	CASSALEGASSYEQYF
TRBV19	.	TRBJ1-1	.	TGTGCCAGTAGGTACCAGGGGGAAGCTTTCTTT	CASRYQGEAFF
TRBV4-2	.	TRBJ1-4	.	TGTGCCAGCAGCCAAGGGAACGAGGGTTTATATGAAAAACTGTTTTTT	CASSQGNEGLYEKLFF